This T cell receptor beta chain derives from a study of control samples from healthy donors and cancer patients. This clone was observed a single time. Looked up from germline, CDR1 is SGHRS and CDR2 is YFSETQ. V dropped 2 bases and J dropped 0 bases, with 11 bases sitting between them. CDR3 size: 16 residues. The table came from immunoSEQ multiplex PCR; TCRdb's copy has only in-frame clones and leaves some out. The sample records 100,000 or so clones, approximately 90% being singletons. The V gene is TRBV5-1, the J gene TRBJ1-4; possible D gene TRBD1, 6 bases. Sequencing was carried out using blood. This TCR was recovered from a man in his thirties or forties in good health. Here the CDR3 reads CASSLGQSTTNEKLFF. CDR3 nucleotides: TGCGCCAGCAGCTTAGGACAGAGCACAACTAATGAAAAACTGTTTTTT.